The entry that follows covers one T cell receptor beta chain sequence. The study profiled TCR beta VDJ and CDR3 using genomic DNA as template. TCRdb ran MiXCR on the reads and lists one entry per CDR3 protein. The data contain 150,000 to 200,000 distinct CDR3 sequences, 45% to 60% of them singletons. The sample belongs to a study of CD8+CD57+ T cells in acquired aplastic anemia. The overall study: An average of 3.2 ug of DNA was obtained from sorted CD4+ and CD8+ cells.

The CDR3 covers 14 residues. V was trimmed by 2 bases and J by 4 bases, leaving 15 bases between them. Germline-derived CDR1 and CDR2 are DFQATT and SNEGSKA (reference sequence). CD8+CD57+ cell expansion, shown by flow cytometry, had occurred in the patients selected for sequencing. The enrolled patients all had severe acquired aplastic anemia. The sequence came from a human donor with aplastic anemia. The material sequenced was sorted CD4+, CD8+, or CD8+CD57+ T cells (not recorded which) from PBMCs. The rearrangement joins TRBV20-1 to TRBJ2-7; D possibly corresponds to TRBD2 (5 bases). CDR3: CSARLRGYAYEQYF. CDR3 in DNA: TGCAGTGCTAGATTACGGGGTTATGCTTACGAGCAGTACTTC.